The rows below give T cell receptor beta chains drawn from one sample of a study of T cell responses to AZD1222 COVID-19 vaccine. Only in-frame clones appear in the TCRdb table, and some are missing; sequencing was by immunoSEQ multiplex PCR. The sample contains roughly 180,000 clones, around 94% of which appear only once. The material was peripheral blood, obtained on day 0 of AZD1222 vaccination. The receptors here all came from an adult in good health. CDR3s include the opening cysteine and the closing phenylalanine or tryptophan. A D gene is named only where the DNA matches it firmly. The size of a clone is reported for some rows only, either as once, few or many, or as a class for expanded clones.

>TRBJ2-1|TRBD2|TRBV15|.|16
CATSRGWGGMQNEQFF
TGTGCCACCAGCAGAGGCTGGGGGGGGATGCAAAATGAGCAGTTCTTC
>TRBJ1-2|.|TRBV7-2|.|18
CASSLARVLAGGGGGYTF
TGTGCCAGCAGCTTAGCGCGCGTTTTGGCTGGGGGCGGAGGTGGCTACACCTTC
>TRBJ1-1|.|TRBV10-1|.|13
CASSLQGMSEAFF
TGCGCCAGCAGTCTACAGGGTATGAGTGAAGCTTTCTTT
>TRBJ1-3|.|TRBV14|.|16
CASSQGGHLLGNTIYF
TGTGCCAGCAGCCAGGGCGGACATCTTCTCGGAAACACCATATATTTT
>TRBJ1-4|.|TRBV12-3/TRBV12-4|.|13
CASSPSGGSGLFF
TGTGCCAGCAGTCCCAGTGGGGGATCAGGACTGTTTTTT
>TRBJ1-5|TRBD1|TRBV19|.|12
CAILGGGTVKHF
TGTGCCATCCTGGGGGGAGGGACAGTCAAGCATTTT
>TRBJ1-1|TRBD1|TRBV3-1/TRBV3-2|.|13
CASSHHGTVEAFF
TGTGCCAGCAGCCATCACGGGACAGTCGAGGCTTTCTTT
>TRBJ1-2|TRBD1|TRBV30|.|13
CAWNSQGGSGYTF
TGTGCCTGGAATTCTCAGGGGGGAAGTGGCTACACCTTC
>TRBJ2-1|TRBD2|TRBV28|.|15
CASTLGGGPYNEQFF
TGTGCCAGCACCCTAGGCGGGGGACCCTACAATGAGCAGTTCTTC
>TRBJ1-6|.|TRBV28|.|14
CASSSTGRHSPLHF
TGTGCCAGCAGTTCAACAGGGCGGCATTCACCCCTCCACTTT
>TRBJ1-2|TRBD1|TRBV27|few|16
CASSLRGRDRNSGYTF
TGTGCCAGCAGTTTAAGGGGACGGGACAGGAATAGTGGCTACACCTTC
>TRBJ1-5|.|TRBV5-6|.|12
CASSLVDQPQHF
TGTGCCAGCAGCTTGGTGGATCAGCCCCAGCATTTT
>TRBJ1-5|.|TRBV4-1|.|20
CASSQGPAFMAGASNQPQHF
TGCGCCAGCAGCCAAGGCCCGGCTTTCATGGCAGGGGCTAGCAATCAGCCCCAGCATTTT
>TRBJ2-1|TRBD2|TRBV19|.|18
CASTRIAGGRGAYNEQFF
TGTGCCAGTACCCGTATAGCGGGCGGGAGGGGGGCGTACAATGAGCAGTTCTTC
>TRBJ2-3|.|TRBV14|.|17
CASSLRRGRDATDTQYF
TGTGCCAGCAGCCTTCGCAGGGGCAGAGACGCCACAGATACGCAGTATTTT
>TRBJ1-1|.|TRBV18|.|14
CASSPQEGITEAFF
TGTGCCAGCTCACCACAGGAGGGGATCACTGAAGCTTTCTTT
>TRBJ2-2|TRBD1|TRBV5-1|.|16
CASSLEGDRGHGELFF
TGCGCCAGCAGCTTGGAGGGGGACAGGGGTCACGGGGAGCTGTTTTTT
>TRBJ2-1|.|TRBV5-4|.|15
CASSFDPGGGGEQFF
TGTGCCAGCAGTTTTGACCCCGGGGGTGGTGGTGAGCAGTTCTTC
>TRBJ2-5|.|TRBV5-1|.|16
CASSVGPSSSQETQYF
TGCGCCAGCAGCGTGGGCCCGTCTAGCAGCCAAGAGACCCAGTACTTC
>TRBJ2-1|.|TRBV19|.|15
CASRTPKGPYNEQFF
TGTGCCAGTAGAACTCCCAAGGGTCCCTACAATGAGCAGTTCTTC
>TRBJ2-7|.|TRBV6-5|few|13
CASSYLGGYEQYF
TGTGCCAGCAGTTACTTAGGGGGCTACGAGCAGTACTTC
>TRBJ2-7|.|TRBV18|.|15
CASSPPGFSSYEQYF
TGTGCCAGCTCACCACCAGGGTTTAGCTCCTACGAGCAGTACTTC
>TRBJ2-1|.|TRBV28|.|15
CATRSSGSSYNEQFF
TGTGCCACCCGCTCGTCCGGGAGTTCCTACAATGAGCAGTTCTTC
>TRBJ1-5|.|TRBV5-1|.|13
CASSLRVNQPQHF
TGCGCCAGCAGCTTACGGGTGAATCAGCCCCAGCATTTT
>TRBJ2-7|.|TRBV28|.|11
CASSLFYEQYF
TGTGCCAGCAGTTTATTCTACGAGCAGTACTTC
>TRBJ2-7|TRBD1|TRBV28|.|16
CASNLPGTGGTNEQYF
TGTGCCAGCAATCTCCCCGGGACAGGGGGAACGAACGAGCAGTACTTC
>TRBJ1-4|.|TRBV28|.|14
CATNADATNEKLFF
TGTGCCACCAATGCAGATGCAACTAATGAAAAACTGTTTTTT
>TRBJ1-1|.|TRBV7-9|.|13
CASRPPMNTEAFF
TGTGCTAGCAGGCCTCCAATGAACACTGAAGCTTTCTTT
>TRBJ1-3|.|TRBV7-9|once|15
CASSSSTGSGNTIYF
TGTGCCAGCAGCTCTTCCACAGGGTCTGGAAACACCATATATTTT
>TRBJ1-1|.|TRBV10-2|.|13
CASSESTGRSAFF
TGCGCCAGCAGTGAGTCGACCGGACGCTCAGCTTTCTTT
>TRBJ2-2|.|TRBV2|.|14
CASKEGRVAGELFF
TGTGCCAGTAAGGAGGGCCGTGTCGCCGGGGAGCTGTTTTTT
>TRBJ1-1|.|TRBV6-6|.|13
CASSPATNTEAFF
TGTGCCAGCAGTCCGGCGACGAACACTGAAGCTTTCTTT
>TRBJ1-5|TRBD1|TRBV10-2|.|15
CASSLGQGGSQPQHF
TGCGCCAGCAGCCTAGGACAGGGGGGATCGCAGCCCCAGCATTTT
>TRBJ1-1|.|TRBV18|.|13
CASSPPTGLGAFF
TGTGCCAGCTCACCACCGACGGGGTTGGGAGCTTTCTTT
>TRBJ1-2|.|TRBV6-1|.|15
CASSEAPRGVYGYTF
TGTGCCAGCAGTGAAGCGCCTCGGGGGGTCTATGGCTACACCTTC
>TRBJ1-2|.|TRBV5-1|.|12
CASSLDIYGYTF
TGCGCCAGCAGCTTGGACATCTATGGCTACACCTTC
>TRBJ2-1|TRBD1|TRBV28|.|21
CASSFSSGRDRDFSSYNEQFF
TGTGCCAGCAGTTTTAGCAGTGGAAGGGACAGGGATTTCAGCTCCTACAATGAGCAGTTCTTC
>TRBJ2-1|.|TRBV10-3|few|18
CAISEVSRGRSQMGEQFF
TGTGCCATCAGTGAGGTCAGTAGGGGAAGGTCTCAAATGGGTGAGCAGTTCTTC
>TRBJ2-5|.|TRBV14|.|17
CASSHGLGTGLKETQYF
TGTGCCAGCAGCCATGGCTTAGGTACAGGGTTAAAAGAGACCCAGTACTTC
>TRBJ1-2|.|TRBV6-2/TRBV6-3|.|14
CASSYEGYNYGYTF
TGTGCCAGCAGTTACGAGGGGTATAACTATGGCTACACCTTC
>TRBJ2-1|.|TRBV28|.|15
CASSFRPGEAGEQFF
TGTGCCAGCAGTTTTCGGCCAGGGGAAGCGGGTGAGCAGTTCTTC
>TRBJ1-5|.|TRBV7-2|.|14
CASSFGGVNQPQHF
TGTGCCAGCAGCTTCGGGGGCGTCAATCAGCCCCAGCATTTT
>TRBJ1-1|.|TRBV19|.|12
CASSTGNTEAFF
TGTGCCAGTAGTACTGGGAACACTGAAGCTTTCTTT
>TRBJ1-2|.|TRBV14|.|13
CASSQVQGGGYTF
TGTGCCAGCAGCCAAGTTCAGGGCGGCGGCTACACCTTC
>TRBJ2-5|TRBD2|TRBV5-4|.|16
CASSRPGLAVKETQYF
TGTGCCAGCAGCCGCCCGGGACTAGCGGTTAAAGAGACCCAGTACTTC
>TRBJ1-2|.|TRBV4-1|.|16
CASSHSNRVGDDGYTF
TGCGCCAGCAGCCACAGCAACAGAGTAGGGGATGATGGCTACACCTTC
>TRBJ1-2|.|TRBV19|.|13
CASNELSEWGYTF
TGTGCCAGTAACGAACTCTCGGAGTGGGGCTACACCTTC
>TRBJ2-2|.|TRBV5-5|.|13
CASSLGNTGELFF
TGTGCCAGCAGCTTGGGGAACACCGGGGAGCTGTTTTTT
>TRBJ1-1|TRBD1|TRBV5-1|.|11
CASSSGQGAFF
TGCGCCAGCAGCTCGGGACAGGGAGCTTTCTTT